The 24 T cell receptor beta chains presented below share a single source sample, sequenced in a study of identical twins. Via MiXCR, TCRdb re-called the 5' RACE reads, giving one row per CDR3 protein. This table holds about 300,000 distinct CDR3 sequences, around 12% found once. These sequences were also reported in another study, on yellow fever vaccine responses in identical twins.

The sequenced sample was CD8+ T cells sorted from blood. The receptors come from a woman aged 18-35 years in good health.

Only a few counts were recorded for this clonotype. The chain recombines TRBV7-9 with TRBJ2-1; 14 bases fit TRBD2. V shed 5 bases and J 8 bases; nucleotides not matched to a gene: 5. The germline V gene has CDR1 SEHNR and CDR2 FQNEAQ (reference sequence). This CDR3 contains 15 residues. The CDR3 reads CASSPEGLAGDEQFF. For the CDR3, the DNA is TGTGCCAGCAGCCCCGAGGGACTAGCGGGAGATGAGCAGTTCTTC.

The sample holds one count of this clonotype. The V gene is TRBV11-2, the J gene TRBJ2-3; 11 bases agree with TRBD2. The length of the CDR3 is 16 residues. V was clipped by 4 bases and J by 2 bases; unmatched bases: 5. Germline values: CDR1 SGHAT, CDR2 FQNNGV. CDR3 coding DNA: TGTGCCAGCAGCTCCACGACTAGCGGGATCACAGATACGCAGTATTTT. It codes for CASSSTTSGITDTQYF.

J is TRBJ2-1 and V is TRBV6-4, with D perhaps given as TRBD1 or TRBD2 (5 bases each). V lost 2 bases and J 0 bases, leaving 11 bases between the germline ends. This CDR3 is built from 16 residues. In germline, CDR1 is MRHNA, CDR2 SNTAGT. CDR3 amino acids: CASSDRLGVSYNEQFF. DNA of the CDR3: TGTGCCAGCAGTGACAGGCTGGGGGTCTCCTACAATGAGCAGTTCTTC.

The table lists this clonotype with a few counts. This sequence joins TRBV5-1 and TRBJ2-5; 11 bases line up with TRBD2. Per germline, CDR1 SGHRS and CDR2 YFSETQ. V trimming: 0 bases; J trimming: 2 bases; junction bases outside the gene matches: 6. This CDR3 is built from 17 residues. As DNA, the CDR3 is TGCGCCAGCAGCTTGGAACCGTGGACTAGCGGGCAAGAGACCCAGTACTTC. Protein product: CASSLEPWTSGQETQYF.

This clonotype showed up many times. The chain employs TRBV11-2 and TRBJ2-3; D might be TRBD1 (5 bases). Germline-derived CDR1 and CDR2 are SGHAT and FQNNGV. The CDR3 length is 14 residues. V lost 1 base and J 4 bases, leaving 9 bases between the germline ends. The CDR3 DNA reads as TGTGCCAGCAGCTTAGGTGTGGGGCCAGATACGCAGTATTTT. As protein: CASSLGVGPDTQYF. Using reference TRBV11-2 and TRBJ2-3 for the parts outside the CDR3, the full variable domain is EAGVAQSPRYKIIEKRQSVAFWCNPISGHATLYWYQQILGQGPKLLIQFQNNGVVDDSQLPKDRFSAERLKGVDSTLKIQPAKLEDSAVYLCASSLGVGPDTQYFGPGTRLTVL.

This clonotype was detected a few times. The rearrangement joins TRBV2 to TRBJ2-6; 10 nucleotides line up with TRBD1. CDR1 and CDR2 from the germline V gene are SNHLY and FYNNEI. J lost 0 bases, V lost 4 bases, and 3 bases had no gene match. The CDR3 loop spans 17 amino acids. The chain's CDR3 is CASSGQGAVSGANVLTF. The DNA for the CDR3 is TGTGCCAGCAGTGGACAGGGGGCGGTCTCTGGGGCCAACGTCCTGACTTTC. The variable domain in full, with the rest retrieved from reference TRBV2 and TRBJ2-6, is EPEVTQTPSHQVTQMGQEVILRCVPISNHLYFYWYRQILGQKVEFLVSFYNNEISEKSEIFDDQFSVERPDGSNFTLKIRSTKLEDSAMYFCASSGQGAVSGANVLTFGAGSRLTVL.

The genes are TRBV4-2 and TRBJ2-2, with D unresolved. Germline CDR1 LGHNA, CDR2 YNFKEQ. The V end was cut by 0 bases, the J end by 2 bases, with 7 bases between. The CDR3 runs to 15 residues. The CDR3 DNA reads TGTGCCAGCAGCCAAGAGATGGACAACACCGGGGAGCTGTTTTTT. It yields the protein CASSQEMDNTGELFF.

This chain uses TRBV19 with TRBJ1-2; D gene unclear. The CDR3 totals 14 residues. Germline lookup yields CDR1 LNHDA and CDR2 SQIVND (reference sequence). V dropped 7 bases and J dropped 5 bases, with 17 bases sitting between them. The CDR3 loop reads CASIGGERPYGYTF. The CDR3 DNA reads TGTGCCAGTATAGGAGGCGAACGGCCATATGGCTACACCTTC.

At least ten counts were recorded for this clonotype. The J gene is TRBJ2-1, the V gene TRBV12-3 or TRBV12-4, with TRBD2 matching over 8 bases. Trimming took 3 bases from V and 5 from J; bases not matched to a gene: 3. The CDR3 is made up of 14 amino acids. The CDR3 reads CASSFGGRNNEQFF. The CDR3, as DNA: TGTGCCAGCAGTTTCGGCGGGAGGAACAATGAGCAGTTCTTC.

Written as DNA, the CDR3 is TGTGCCAGCAAGGCGCGGGGGGGCACAGATACGCAGTATTTT. Its protein is CASKARGGTDTQYF. This chain links TRBV7-9 with TRBJ2-3, with 8 bases aligning to TRBD2. Germline V gene sequence: CDR1 SEHNR, CDR2 FQNEAQ (reference sequence). The CDR3 extends over 14 amino acids. V lost 7 bases, J lost 1 base, and 4 bases stayed unmatched.

This clonotype was found a few times. The gene calls are TRBV29-1 and TRBJ2-5, with D possibly TRBD1 on 6 matching bases. Germline loops: CDR1 SQVTM, CDR2 ANQGSEA. With 7 bases removed from V and 4 bases from J, the gap between germline ends came to 16 bases. The CDR3 sequence is 13 residues long. The CDR3 sequence: CSATDSARETQYF. The CDR3 DNA reads as TGCAGCGCTACGGACAGTGCGCGAGAGACCCAGTACTTC.

The CDR3 sequence is CASSNNLGGAWTGELFF. The CDR3 region has the DNA TGCGCCAGCAGCAACAACCTCGGGGGGGCCTGGACCGGGGAGCTGTTTTTT. The chain recombines TRBV5-1 with TRBJ2-2; 8 bases align to TRBD2. Looked up from germline, CDR1 is SGHRS and CDR2 is YFSETQ. The CDR3 has 17 amino acids. The V segment lost 4 bases and the J segment 5 bases; nucleotides outside the gene matches: 13.

This clonotype appeared a few times. The chain couples TRBV12-3 or TRBV12-4 to TRBJ2-5, with D perhaps being TRBD1 or TRBD2 (7 bases each). The CDR3 contains 14 residues. V lost 3 bases to trimming and J lost 5 bases, with 13 bases between them. The CDR3 protein is CASSFTGEGETQYF. The CDR3 DNA follows: TGTGCCAGCAGTTTCACAGGGGAGGGGGAGACCCAGTACTTC.

This clonotype was seen more than once but under ten times. The gene calls are TRBV27 and TRBJ2-3; no clear D. The ends were cut back, 9 bases at V and 2 bases at J, with 15 bases in the middle. CDR3 length: 14 residues. Germline loops: CDR1 MNHEY, CDR2 SMNVEV (reference sequence). The CDR3 protein is CASRQQVYTDTQYF. The DNA of the CDR3 is TGTGCCAGTAGGCAGCAGGTGTACACAGATACGCAGTATTTT.

The chain carries TRBV10-3 and TRBJ2-3; D is undetermined. This CDR3 is built from 14 residues. CDR1 and CDR2 from the germline V gene are ENHRY and SYGVKD. Trimming took 3 bases from V and 2 from J, leaving 9 bases between them. CDR3 sequence reads: CAISDSFLTDTQYF. In DNA, the CDR3 is TGTGCCATCAGTGACTCCTTCCTCACAGATACGCAGTATTTT.

This clonotype has just a few counts. J is TRBJ2-1 and V is TRBV7-9; TRBD2 aligns across 10 bases. Per germline, CDR1 SEHNR and CDR2 FQNEAQ (reference sequence). Trimming took 7 bases from V and 8 from J; bases not matched to a gene: 14. This CDR3 has 16 amino acids. The CDR3 coding sequence is TGTGCCAGCACCTACAGCGGGAGGGCCTCAATCGATGAGCAGTTCTTC. It yields the protein CASTYSGRASIDEQFF.

This clonotype was detected many times. J is TRBJ2-7 and V is TRBV29-1; the D gene is possibly TRBD2 (7 bases). CDR3 size: 15 residues. Trimming left V 3 bases short and J 2 bases short, with 17 bases between. Germline lookup yields CDR1 SQVTM and CDR2 ANQGSEA. Here the CDR3 DNA reads TGCAGCGTTGAGGGGGGAGCGGGACAAGCCTACGAGCAGTACTTC. Amino acid sequence: CSVEGGAGQAYEQYF.

This chain joins TRBV10-3 and TRBJ2-7; TRBD2 aligns across 8 bases. The ends lost 0 bases at V and 5 bases at J; junction bases unmatched: 6. Germline V gives CDR1 ENHRY, CDR2 SYGVKD. The CDR3 has 15 amino acids. The CDR3 region is CAISESPAGVDEQYV. CDR3 DNA: TGTGCCATCAGTGAGTCTCCAGCGGGGGTGGACGAGCAGTACGTC.

The rearrangement joins TRBV3-1 to TRBJ2-2, with no clear D. Trimming removed 0 bases at V and 0 bases at J, with 17 bases between. CDR3 length: 19 amino acids. Per germline, CDR1 LGHDT and CDR2 YNNKEL (reference sequence). CDR3 DNA: TGTGCCAGCAGCCAAGATACCCCTTGGCAGCTCTCGAACACCGGGGAGCTGTTTTTT. Encoded protein: CASSQDTPWQLSNTGELFF.

The chain uses TRBV4-1 and TRBJ2-3; the D gene is possibly TRBD2 (5 bases). The CDR3 contains 13 residues. Per the germline V gene, CDR1 is MGHRA and CDR2 is YSYEKL. V gave up 6 bases and J gave up 5 bases, with 12 bases separating them. CDR3 sequence reads: CASRPSGVDTQYF. The DNA of the CDR3 is TGCGCCAGCAGACCCTCCGGGGTAGATACGCAGTATTTT.

The rearrangement joins TRBV7-8 to TRBJ2-7, with 13 positions matching TRBD2. V gave up 2 bases and J gave up 4 bases; unmatched junction bases: 11. The CDR3 runs 18 residues. The germline gives CDR1 SGHVS, CDR2 FQNEAQ. The DNA for the CDR3 is TGTGCCAGCAGCTTACGGACTAGCGGGAGTGGGCCCACTTACGAGCAGTACTTC. It translates to CASSLRTSGSGPTYEQYF. Full variable domain (rest looked up from reference TRBV7-8 and TRBJ2-7): GAGVSQSPRYKVAKRGQDVALRCDPISGHVSLFWYQQALGQGPEFLTYFQNEAQLDKSGLPSDRFFAERPEGSVSTLKIQRTQQEDSAVYLCASSLRTSGSGPTYEQYFGPGTRLTVT.

The chain uses TRBV28 and TRBJ1-1; D remains ambiguous. The CDR3 is 13 residues long. CDR1 and CDR2 (germline): MDHEN, SYDVKM. Trimming took off 3 bases at V and 10 bases at J, with 15 bases between the two ends. CDR3 residues: CASSLGNLGAAFF. The CDR3 nucleotides read TGTGCCAGCAGTTTGGGTAACCTAGGTGCAGCTTTCTTT.

There are many counts of this clonotype. This rearrangement joins TRBV6-1 to TRBJ2-2; D may be TRBD1 (6 bases). The CDR3 totals 14 residues. V lost 8 bases and J lost 1, with 11 bases in between. In germline, CDR1 is MNHNS, CDR2 SASEGT. CDR3 in amino acids: CASSWGQNTGELFF. The CDR3 DNA reads TGTGCCAGCTCGTGGGGGCAGAACACCGGGGAGCTGTTTTTT.

The genes are TRBV11-2 and TRBJ2-3; the match to TRBD2 covers 14 bases. This CDR3 comprises 17 residues. V lost 5 bases to trimming and J lost 6 bases; unmatched junction nucleotides: 10. Germline V CDR1 and CDR2: SGHAT, FQNNGV. The CDR3 nucleotides are TGTGCCAGCAGCCTACGACTAGCGGGAGGGCCAGGGGATACGCAGTATTTT. It codes for CASSLRLAGGPGDTQYF.